Shown below are 21 T cell receptor delta chains from a single sample sequenced in a study of Vδ1+ human thymocytes. Extracted RNA was reverse transcribed into cDNA. Multiplex PCR used pooled V-gene forward primers and a constant-region reverse primer to amplify CDR3s. TCRdb fed the multiplex PCR reads into CATT to redo clone calling. In the table there are 20,000 to 25,000 delta-chain clones, 25% to 35% of which are singletons. Antigens of these TCRs are unknown. Study outcomes and limitations: Thymic TRG and TRD repertoires appeared highly polyclonal.

Sample: Vdelta1+ gamma-delta thymocytes from the thymus. Noted subset: FACS-sorted CD3+ TCRalphabeta- TCRVdelta1+ TCRVdelta2- thymocytes. Receptors were obtained from a boy younger than two who had congenital heart surgery.

Note on this clone: With a far larger clone one base away, a read error is the likely cause. The chain has TRDV2 and TRDJ1; no definite D call. Germline V gene lookup returns CDR1 GEAIGNYY and CDR2 EKD. CDR3 length: 14 amino acids. The V gene lost 3 bases and the J gene lost 0 bases, with 10 bases spanning the gap. DNA of the CDR3: TGTGCCTGTGACGCCGTAGGGGACACCGATAAACTCATCTTT. Translated, it gives CACDAVGDTDKLIF.

In this sample, this clone turned up a few times. The chain joins TRDV1 to TRDJ1, with D possibly called TRDD2 or TRDD3 (7 bases each). V was pared by 2 bases and J by 1 base, with 26 bases between. The CDR3 sequence is 20 residues long. Germline CDR1 TSWWSYY, CDR2 QGS. DNA for the CDR3: TGTGCTCTTGGGGAAGGCCTTCCTTACTGGGGATGTGGGGGCACCGATAAACTCATCTTT. Protein product: CALGEGLPYWGCGGTDKLIF.

Regarding this clone: A read error is possible here, since a much larger clone lies one base away. V is TRDV1 and J is TRDJ1; 7 bases agree with TRDD3. Germline lookup yields CDR1 TSWWSYY and CDR2 QGS. This CDR3 is 16 amino acids long. DNA for the CDR3: TGTGCTCTTGGGCAACTGCCGGGGATAAGGACCGGTAAACTCATCTTT. Translating it yields CALGQLPGIRTGKLIF.

The rearrangement joins TRDV1 to TRDJ1, with 11 positions matching TRDD3. This CDR3 contains 18 residues. Unmatched junction bases numbered 10, after V lost 4 bases and J lost 0 bases. Germline values: CDR1 TSWWSYY, CDR2 QGS. Here the CDR3 DNA reads TGTGCTCTTGGGGTACTTGGTGGGGGATACGCGAACACCGATAAACTCATCTTT. Amino acid sequence: CALGVLGGGYANTDKLIF.

This clone was picked up a small number of times. The chain links TRDV1 to TRDJ1; D is unclear. Trimming left V 0 bases short and J 10 bases short, with 12 bases between. The CDR3 length is 13 residues. Germline V lookup: CDR1 TSWWSYY, CDR2 QGS. CDR3 DNA: TGTGCTCTTGGGGAACTAGGGCGATTCGGACTCATCTTT. Translated, it gives CALGELGRFGLIF.

The chain recombines TRDV1 with TRDJ1, with D possibly called TRDD2 or TRDD3 (6 bases each). The V gene's germline CDR1 is TSWWSYY and CDR2 QGS. This CDR3 contains 22 residues. V shed 5 bases and J shed 7 bases, with 41 bases lying between them. The CDR3 loop is CALGHTYPVPRVLGPQVFKLIF. CDR3 nucleotide sequence: TGTGCTCTTGGGCACACCTACCCAGTTCCTAGAGTACTGGGACCCCAAGTGTTTAAACTCATCTTT.

This clone was recorded many times. J is TRDJ1 and V is TRDV1; 12 nucleotides agree with TRDD3. The CDR3 spans 21 residues. Germline loops: CDR1 TSWWSYY, CDR2 QGS. V trimming: 1 base; J trimming: 1 base; junction bases outside the gene matches: 16. CDR3 in amino acids: CALGEPPSSGTGGYPTDKLIF. The CDR3, as DNA: TGTGCTCTTGGGGAACCCCCTTCCTCTGGTACTGGGGGATACCCCACCGATAAACTCATCTTT.

The V gene is TRDV1, the J gene TRDJ1; perhaps TRDD3 as D (5 bases). Trimming pared 3 bases from V and 0 bases from J, leaving 20 bases between. The CDR3 spans 18 residues. Germline V gene lookup returns CDR1 TSWWSYY and CDR2 QGS. The CDR3 reads CALGEPPLVGRYTDKLIF. In DNA form, the CDR3 reads TGTGCTCTTGGGGAGCCACCTCTGGTGGGGAGGTACACCGATAAACTCATCTTT.

This clone was counted only a few times. The chain is built from TRDV1 and TRDJ1; D call uncertain. The germline V and J ends were trimmed by 2 bases and 2 bases, with 12 bases remaining between them. The CDR3 covers 15 residues. Germline V gives CDR1 TSWWSYY, CDR2 QGS. CDR3 region: CALGEGSRTTDKLIF. CDR3 DNA sequence: TGTGCTCTTGGGGAAGGCTCCCGGACTACCGATAAACTCATCTTT.

J gene calling gave no result, while the V gene is TRDV1. CDR1 is TSWWSYY, CDR2 QGS, per germline. This CDR3 comprises 17 residues. The CDR3 DNA follows: TGTGCTCTTGGGCTCAGCTCTTTTCCTACGTCCCCGCGAGGGTACACCTTC. Amino acids: CALGLSSFPTSPRGYTF.

This clone was recorded a few times. V usage is TRDV1 and J usage is TRDJ1; 8 bases are shared with TRDD3. This CDR3 is 19 amino acids long. The germline CDR1 and CDR2 sequences are TSWWSYY and QGS. After removal of 2 bases from V and 2 bases from J, the junction contained 16 bases not matched to a gene. CDR3 DNA: TGTGCTCTTGGGGAAGGGACCGGGTACTGGGGGGTACATACCGATAAACTCATCTTT. Encoded protein: CALGEGTGYWGVHTDKLIF.

This clone was detected a few times. The genes are TRDV1 and TRDJ1; 13 positions match TRDD3. With V trimmed by 6 bases and J by 3 bases, 7 bases remained unmatched. The CDR3 is 16 amino acids. The germline V gene encodes CDR1 TSWWSYY and CDR2 QGS. This CDR3 is CALGLGDTLVPDKLIF. For the CDR3, the DNA is TGTGCTCTTGGACTGGGGGATACGTTGGTCCCCGATAAACTCATCTTT.

This clone was recorded a few times. The J gene is TRDJ1, the V gene TRDV1; D possibly corresponds to TRDD3 (5 bases). From germline, CDR1 is TSWWSYY and CDR2 QGS. This CDR3 spans 20 amino acids. V lost 2 bases to trimming and J lost 0 bases, with 25 bases between them. The CDR3 DNA is TGTGCTCTTGGGGAAGGGGTTTGGCCTAGCGAGGGGGGTTACACCGATAAACTCATCTTT. This translates into CALGEGVWPSEGGYTDKLIF.

In this sample, this clone turned up a few times. Sequence at one end of the junction differs from germline and may be a read error. This sample also contains other DNA sequences that code for the same CDR3. V is TRDV1 and J is TRDJ2; D is perhaps TRDD2 or TRDD3 (7 bases each). The CDR3 runs to 21 residues. Germline lookup yields CDR1 TSWWSYY and CDR2 QGS. As DNA, the CDR3 is TGTGCTCTTGGGCATTCCTACGAAGGGATACCGGCACAGGGGCTGACGGCACAACTCTTCTTT. Its translation is CALGHSYEGIPAQGLTAQLFF.

The rearrangement joins TRDV1 to TRDJ1, with 11 bases that match TRDD3. The J segment lost 0 bases and the V segment lost 1 base, leaving 49 bases of the junction unmatched. Germline assignment: CDR1 TSWWSYY and CDR2 QGS. The CDR3 is 32 amino acids. The CDR3 loop reads CALGEPGVPTRTSMVTNVYWGITSPYTDKLIF. In DNA form, the CDR3 reads TGTGCTCTTGGGGAACCGGGGGTACCAACGAGGACTTCGATGGTCACCAACGTTTACTGGGGGATAACTTCCCCTTACACCGATAAACTCATCTTT.

Of note for this clone: This may be a read error: a much more frequent sequence differs by one nucleotide. This chain uses TRDV1 with TRDJ1; D assignment may be TRDD2 or TRDD3 (7 bases each). Germline V lookup: CDR1 TSWWSYY, CDR2 QGS. Trimming cost V 1 base and J 3 bases, with 30 bases left between them. This CDR3 spans 21 amino acids. The DNA of the CDR3 is TGTGCTCTTGGGGAACCAGTTCCTACTTTCACTGGGGAATTGGTCGCCGATAAACTCATCTTT. Protein: CALGEPVPTFTGELVADKLIF.

With respect to this clone: One base away lies a much larger clone, so this may be a sequencing read error. This rearrangement joins TRDV1 to TRDJ1; 9 nucleotides align to TRDD3. The germline V gene encodes CDR1 TSWWSYY and CDR2 QGS. The trim removed 5 bases at V and 8 bases at J, leaving 12 bases unmatched. The CDR3 is 15 residues long. This CDR3 reads CALGPHGELGEKLIF. The CDR3 DNA reads TGTGCTCTTGGGCCACATGGGGAACTGGGGGAGAAACTCATCTTT.

Concerning this clone: In the same sample, other DNA sequences code for this CDR3. V and J are TRDV1 and TRDJ1; tentative D call: TRDD3 (5 bases). Trimming cost V 8 bases and J 1 base, with 26 bases left between them. This CDR3 is built from 18 residues. Germline assignment: CDR1 TSWWSYY and CDR2 QGS. The CDR3 nucleotides are TGTGCTCTTCGGGCGTCGCTGGGTGATAAATGGGGCACCGATAAACTCATCTTT. Translation gives CALRASLGDKWGTDKLIF.

Regarding this clone: A much larger clone lies one base from this, so it may be a read error. This specimen includes other DNA sequences encoding the same CDR3. The chain recombines TRDV1 with TRDJ1; TRDD2 agrees at 7 bases. The germline V gene has CDR1 TSWWSYY and CDR2 QGS. This CDR3 has 15 residues. The CDR3 sequence is CALGSTRPSCNKLIF. The CDR3 DNA sequence: TGTGCCCTTGGGTCTACCCGGCCTTCCTGCAATAAACTCATCTTT.

This clone is medium-sized (0.01 to 0.1%). This chain links TRDV1 with TRDJ1, with D uncertain. With 8 bases removed from V and 3 bases from J, the gap between germline ends came to 19 bases. The CDR3 has 15 residues. Germline-derived CDR1 and CDR2 are TSWWSYY and QGS. In DNA form, the CDR3 reads TGTGCTCTTTCCGGGAAACCTGGTCGGTCCGATAAACTCATCTTT. Translating gives CALSGKPGRSDKLIF.

In its sample, this clone was seen a few times. The chain joins TRDV1 to TRDJ1, with 8 bases matching TRDD3. Germline CDR1 is TSWWSYY and CDR2 is QGS. The V gene end was trimmed by 5 bases and the J gene end by 0 bases; junction bases not matched to a gene: 17. CDR3 size: 19 residues. The CDR3, as DNA: TGTGCTCTTGGGACCCAGTCAACCTCTGGGGGACCCCACACCGATAAACTCATCTTT. It codes for CALGTQSTSGGPHTDKLIF.